This is a list of T cell receptor beta chains from one sample in a study of T cells in Graves' hyperthyroidism and ophthalmopathy. TCRdb analysed the multiplex PCR reads with MiXCR anew, one entry per CDR3 protein. The sample contains around 620,000 distinct CDR3 sequences, 15% to 20% of which appear only once. Sequencing was done on a sample of blood. The source of these receptors is a woman in her twenties or thirties with Graves' hyperthyroidism. CDR3s include the opening cysteine and the closing phenylalanine or tryptophan. Each record gives: V gene, CDR3 length, CDR3 protein.

TRBV28 15 CASSVAGGDTGELFF
TRBV24-1 16 CATSDAGAGFGETQYF
TRBV29-1 13 CSVDSGAGNTIYF
TRBV5-1 15 CASSLVGWGRVEQYF
TRBV7-2 15 CASSSRTGVAYEQYF
TRBV7-6 16 CASSDPREAATDTQYF
TRBV6-1 15 CASSDLGQEFTEAFF
TRBV9 17 CASSVRTSGAGGGELFF
TRBV6-2/TRBV6-3 13 CVSRTSGRDEQYF
TRBV11-3 13 CASSLEQGGAAFF
TRBV3-1 13 CASSRRPSYEQYF
TRBV29-1 17 CSVEGPRDRSPTDTQYF
TRBV12-5 16 CASGPLKTGAAYEAFF
TRBV28 14 CASSPTGYRYEQYF
TRBV2 15 CASRKGQGAFNEQFF
TRBV6-1 13 CASSPPGFYEQYF
TRBV5-1 15 CASSLDSAGQETQYF
TRBV28 17 CASSSPLEAGTKNIQYF
TRBV6-1 15 CVCLDPRIRTDTQYF
TRBV27 17 CASSPPLRVSNTGELFF
TRBV2 13 CASSDSLYNEQFF
TRBV4-1 15 CASSQDGAGANIQYF
TRBV24-1 15 CATSAPSGRDNEQFF
TRBV20-1 13 CSASVWGAGELFF
TRBV15 14 CATSRNRSLNEQYF
TRBV7-8 14 CASSLAYRTGEQFF
TRBV11-2 15 CASRAAGRGANTQYF
TRBV13 12 CASGAGDGELFF
TRBV28 16 CASRSGTPYSNQPQHF
TRBV3-1 15 CASSFRDRMNTEAFF
TRBV13 17 CASSSYGLAGGTDTQYF
TRBV5-8 15 CASSGDRGRNSPLHF
TRBV18 15 CASSPRTGEGNIQYF
TRBV20-1 11 CSASLLYEQYF
TRBV5-6 19 CASSPSPNPPLGANYGYTF
TRBV13 13 CASSLASRDTQYF
TRBV6-2/TRBV6-3 19 CASSWERTIGQTPISPLHF
TRBV7-8 16 CASRLERGSVSYEQYF
TRBV5-6 15 CASSRPFDGVREAFF
TRBV11-2 14 CASSLAGGGNIQYF
TRBV6-1 16 CASSTPGQGATGELFF
TRBV3-1 14 CASSPTGTRHEQYF
TRBV7-9 15 CASSLFRTSGSGQYF
TRBV5-4 16 CASSETSGRVQETQYF
TRBV25-1 15 CASSDVGGRSDTQYF
TRBV11-2 15 CASSLGAGFPGELFF
TRBV29-1 13 CSVFSGEADEQFF
TRBV28 13 CASSSITDYEQYF
TRBV3-1 14 CASSLPFRYNEQFF
TRBV7-2 15 CASSAGTSGSNEQFF
TRBV14 15 CASSQSGIDTDTQYF
TRBV6-1 13 CASSREVWTEAFF
TRBV5-6 15 CASSWTGAMTYGYTF
TRBV27 14 CASSLQGPQETQYF